A selection of T cell receptor beta chains follows, all from one sample in a study of blood T cell repertoires in COVID-19. Using immunoSEQ multiplex PCR, the repertoire was profiled, and TCRdb retains in-frame clones only, with some absent. The table lists 200,000 to 250,000 clones, roughly 90% of them singletons. The sequencing input was peripheral blood. These TCRs come from a woman aged 55-70 years with acute or convalescent COVID-19. CDR3s include the opening cysteine and the closing phenylalanine or tryptophan. The D gene is left open where the match is weak. Clone size is not always given. Where it is, it says once, few, many or a class for expanded clones.

abundance,v_gene,d_gene,j_gene,CDR3aa,CDR3nt
.,TRBV9,TRBD1,TRBJ1-2,CASSVAGQGARGYTF,TGTGCCAGCAGCGTAGCCGGACAGGGGGCGCGGGGCTACACCTTC
.,TRBV7-2,TRBD2,TRBJ2-7,CASSFTSGRVNEQYF,TGTGCCAGCAGCTTCACTAGCGGGAGGGTAAACGAGCAGTACTTC
.,TRBV7-2,.,TRBJ2-5,CASSLAATGLQETQYF,TGTGCCAGCAGCTTAGCCGCGACAGGACTCCAAGAGACCCAGTACTTC
.,TRBV18,.,TRBJ2-2,CASSPQATNTGELFF,TGTGCCAGCTCACCCCAGGCGACGAACACCGGGGAGCTGTTTTTT
.,TRBV9,.,TRBJ1-5,CASSVGALHQPQHF,TGTGCCAGCAGCGTAGGGGCTCTCCATCAGCCCCAGCATTTT
.,TRBV7-6,TRBD1,TRBJ1-2,CASSLGGTGAGYTF,TGTGCCAGCAGCTTAGGGGGTACAGGGGCCGGCTACACCTTC
.,TRBV30,.,TRBJ2-1,CAWTMDSYNEQFF,TGTGCCTGGACAATGGACAGTTACAATGAGCAGTTCTTC
.,TRBV6-4,TRBD2,TRBJ2-7,CASSAEAGESYEQYF,TGTGCCAGCAGTGCCGAAGCGGGGGAGTCCTACGAGCAGTACTTC
.,TRBV24-1,TRBD1,TRBJ1-2,CATVPPRDRGNPNYGYTF,TGTGCCACTGTACCCCCCCGGGACAGGGGCAATCCTAACTATGGCTACACCTTC
.,TRBV6-4,.,TRBJ1-2,CASSDSGGGGPGGYGYTF,TGTGCCAGCAGTGACTCGGGTGGTGGAGGACCGGGGGGCTATGGCTACACCTTC
.,TRBV9,.,TRBJ2-3,CASSVVGSDTQYF,TGTGCCAGCAGCGTAGTCGGGTCCGATACGCAGTATTTT
.,TRBV2,.,TRBJ2-5,CASSGAGLNQETQYF,TGTGCCAGCAGTGGCGCAGGGTTGAACCAAGAGACCCAGTACTTC
.,TRBV7-6,TRBD1,TRBJ1-5,CASSRSGGGQPQHF,TGTGCCAGCAGTCGCTCAGGGGGCGGTCAGCCCCAGCATTTT
.,TRBV14,.,TRBJ1-1,CASSPRTETTEAFF,TGTGCCAGCAGCCCCCGGACAGAGACCACTGAAGCTTTCTTT
.,TRBV6-1,.,TRBJ2-1,CASSEVRGRYKQEQFF,TGTGCCAGCAGTGAAGTTCGAGGGCGATACAAGCAGGAGCAGTTCTTC
once,TRBV4-1,.,TRBJ1-4,CASSQDRGLNEKLFF,TGCGCCAGCAGCCAAGATCGGGGTTTGAATGAAAAACTGTTTTTT
.,TRBV5-6,TRBD1,TRBJ2-5,CASSSRLGTGWRETQYF,TGTGCCAGCAGCTCTCGATTAGGGACAGGGTGGAGAGAGACCCAGTACTTC
.,TRBV12-5,.,TRBJ1-6,CASGIQDSSPLHF,TGTGCTAGTGGAATACAGGATAGCTCACCCCTCCACTTT
.,TRBV11-2,TRBD2,TRBJ2-2,CASSLLAGGLTGELFF,TGTGCCAGCAGCTTACTAGCGGGGGGACTTACCGGGGAGCTGTTTTTT
.,TRBV7-9,.,TRBJ2-6,CASSFGQGFSGANVLTF,TGTGCCAGCAGCTTCGGGCAGGGGTTCTCTGGGGCCAACGTCCTGACTTTC
.,TRBV5-1,.,TRBJ1-1,CASSLAPQGEAFF,TGCGCCAGCAGCTTGGCACCGCAGGGTGAAGCTTTCTTT
.,TRBV6-5,.,TRBJ1-1,CASSRGQPNTEAFF,TGTGCCAGCAGCCGGGGACAACCGAACACTGAAGCTTTCTTT
.,TRBV19,TRBD2,TRBJ2-2,CASSIDGGSSDGELFF,TGTGCCAGTAGTATAGATGGCGGGAGTTCGGACGGGGAGCTGTTTTTT
.,TRBV5-4,.,TRBJ2-5,CASSFQGGGETQYF,TGTGCCAGCAGCTTCCAGGGCGGAGGGGAGACCCAGTACTTC
many,TRBV7-9,TRBD1,TRBJ1-5,CASSFDRDRGDQPQHF,TGTGCCAGCAGCTTCGACCGGGACAGGGGAGATCAGCCCCAGCATTTT
.,TRBV5-8,TRBD1,TRBJ2-1,CASSLARTGGVHNEQFF,TGTGCCAGCAGCTTGGCCCGGACAGGGGGCGTCCACAATGAGCAGTTCTTC
few,TRBV5-4,.,TRBJ2-7,CASSLAGASDYEQYF,TGTGCCAGCAGCTTGGCCGGTGCTAGCGATTACGAGCAGTACTTC
.,TRBV27,TRBD2,TRBJ2-7,CASSPGTSSYEQYF,TGTGCCAGCAGTCCTGGGACTAGCTCCTACGAGCAGTACTTC
.,TRBV7-8,.,TRBJ2-1,CASSPRETSNYNEQFF,TGTGCCAGCAGCCCCCGTGAGACTAGTAACTACAATGAGCAGTTCTTC
.,TRBV7-2,.,TRBJ1-5,CASRRDYSPSQPQHF,TGTGCCAGCAGGCGTGACTACAGCCCCTCTCAGCCCCAGCATTTT
.,TRBV9,TRBD2,TRBJ2-3,CASSVSLTSGYSTDTQYF,TGTGCCAGCAGCGTCAGTCTGACTAGCGGATATAGCACAGATACGCAGTATTTT